Sequencing of this T cell receptor beta chain was carried out in a study of cytomegalovirus exposure and HLA in healthy donors. Amplification used 60 Vbeta primers and 13 Jbeta primers. The assay was immunoSEQ multiplex PCR, and TCRdb's table has in-frame clones only and misses some. This sample's clone table lists about 170,000 clones. The source material was PBMCs. This clonotype was obtained from a woman in her late teens or twenties in good health and CMV-seropositive.

The CDR3 sequence: CASSPQVYRNDEQFF. The CDR3, as DNA: TGTGCCAGCTCACCACAGGTGTACAGAAATGATGAGCAGTTCTTC. The genes are TRBV18 and TRBJ2-1; D unresolved. The CDR3 contains 15 residues. The ends were cut back, 1 base at V and 8 bases at J, with 15 bases in the middle. CDR1 and CDR2 (germline): KGHSH, LQKENI. The complete variable domain, with remaining parts taken from reference TRBV18 and TRBJ2-1, reads NAGVMQNPRHLVRRRGQEARLRCSPMKGHSHVYWYRQLPEEGLKFMVYLQKENIIDESGMPKERFSAEFPKEGPSILRIQQVVRGDSAAYFCASSPQVYRNDEQFFGPGTRLTVL.